The 8 T cell receptor beta chains presented below share a single source sample, sequenced in a study of T cells after yellow fever vaccination. TCRdb re-called the 5' RACE reads through MiXCR, storing one row per CDR3 protein. This table holds under 500,000 distinct CDR3 sequences, about 17% found once. The material sequenced was PBMCs, taken before the yellow fever booster vaccination. These receptors were taken from a man aged 18 to 29 who received the YFV17D yellow fever vaccine.

This clonotype has a handful of counts. The chain combines TRBV29-1 with TRBJ1-1; D gene unclear. Germline V gene sequence: CDR1 SQVTM, CDR2 ANQGSEA. The CDR3 spans 12 residues. V lost 7 bases to trimming and J lost 3 bases, with 12 bases between them. DNA of the CDR3: TGCAGCGCCTATAAACGGGACACTGAAGCTTTCTTT. Its protein is CSAYKRDTEAFF.

This clonotype was found a few times. CDR3 nucleotides: TGTGCCAGCAGTAGGTTAGCGGGGGGAGGGAATGAGCAGTTCTTC. This gives the protein CASSRLAGGGNEQFF. The chain has TRBV7-2 and TRBJ2-1; 10 bases match TRBD2. The V gene's germline CDR1 is SGHTA and CDR2 FQGNSA. This CDR3 is 15 amino acids long. The V gene end was trimmed by 6 bases and the J gene end by 7 bases; junction bases not matched to a gene: 9.

The J gene is TRBJ2-1, the V gene TRBV6-5; D perhaps matches TRBD1 (6 bases). V lost 5 bases to trimming and J lost 4 bases, with 15 bases between them. The CDR3 length is 15 residues. The germline V gene has CDR1 MNHEY and CDR2 SVGAGI. The CDR3 spells CASSAQGNRYNEQFF. The CDR3 nucleotides are TGTGCCAGCAGTGCCCAGGGGAACCGATACAATGAGCAGTTCTTC.

The V and J genes are TRBV4-3 and TRBJ2-2; 12 nucleotides match TRBD2. The CDR3 consists of 16 residues. Trimming took 4 bases from V and 4 from J; bases not matched to a gene: 4. Germline CDR1 LGHNA, CDR2 YSLEER. CDR3 in DNA: TGCGCCAGCAGCCCGACTAGCGGGGGAGGCACCGGGGAGCTGTTTTTT. Translating it yields CASSPTSGGGTGELFF.

The J gene is TRBJ2-3, the V gene TRBV28; 9 nucleotides agree with TRBD2. Germline lookup yields CDR1 MDHEN and CDR2 SYDVKM. The CDR3 is made up of 14 amino acids. V lost 6 bases, J lost 3 bases, and 4 bases stayed unmatched. The CDR3 nucleotides are TGTGCCAGCAGGCGCGGGGGGGCAACAGATACGCAGTATTTT. Amino acid sequence: CASRRGGATDTQYF.

A few counts support this clonotype. The J gene is TRBJ2-1, the V gene TRBV5-1; TRBD2 might be the D (6 bases). V lost 4 bases and J lost 16, with 21 bases in between. The CDR3 has 13 residues. Germline V CDR1 and CDR2: SGHRS, YFSETQ. CDR3 nucleotides: TGCGCCAGCAGCATCACGCCCGGGGAGGACTGCTTCTTC. Amino acids: CASSITPGEDCFF.

The J gene is TRBJ1-1, the V gene TRBV4-2; TRBD1 aligns across 7 bases. J was trimmed by 1 base and V by 4 bases; bases with no gene match: 9. CDR1 LGHNA and CDR2 YNFKEQ come from the germline V gene. The CDR3 is 16 amino acids. The CDR3: CASSPTPGTANTEAFF. The CDR3 DNA reads as TGTGCCAGCAGCCCGACCCCCGGGACAGCGAACACTGAAGCTTTCTTT.

The genes are TRBV7-9 and TRBJ2-3; 7 bases match TRBD1. With V trimmed by 4 bases and J by 3 bases, 7 bases remained unmatched. Per germline, CDR1 SEHNR and CDR2 FQNEAQ (reference sequence). The CDR3 runs 15 residues. The DNA for the CDR3 is TGTGCCAGCAGCTCGCAGGGACAGCGAACAGATACGCAGTATTTT. Translating it yields CASSSQGQRTDTQYF.